This T cell receptor (beta chain) was sequenced during a study of Ad26.COV2.S vaccination and SARS-CoV-2 variants. Looking at the study overall: Enrolled in COV1001, the donor was in the Ad26.COV2.S trial arm, which received the vaccine.

As to this clone: Its antigen is unknown.

Repertoires were generated with immunoSEQ multiplex PCR, while TCRdb's copy carries only in-frame clones and drops some. This table has around 500,000 clones, 89% appearing once. Stated treatment: approximately 18 received Ad26.COV2.S at low or high dose, single or two shots; about 5 received placebo; per-sample allocation not given. Specimens were obtained on day 63 following the first vaccine or placebo injection. Immunization relied on an Ad26 vector, which expressed Wuhan-strain SARS-CoV-2 spike. Regarding the study as a whole: Breadth of non-spike TCRs did not differ between vaccinees and placebo recipients. Vaccine recipients surpassed placebo recipients in spike-specific TCR breadth.

Sample: peripheral blood, taken in a trial of Ad26.COV2.S vaccine versus placebo. This TCR was recovered from a person between 18 and 65 years old who received the Ad26.COV2.S COVID-19 vaccine or a placebo.

The CDR3 sequence is CASSPTGLGLSEAFF. The CDR3 region has the DNA TGTGCCAGCAGCCCGACAGGGCTGGGATTGTCTGAAGCTTTCTTT. The chain recombines TRBV5-4 with TRBJ1-1, with 7 bases lining up with TRBD1. J lost 6 bases, V lost 4 bases, and 12 bases had no gene match. Germline loops: CDR1 SGHNT, CDR2 YYREEE (reference sequence). This CDR3 is 15 amino acids long.